This T cell receptor beta chain was identified in a study of CD8+ T cells in alopecia areata. This clone has a handful of counts. The sample's treatment: oral pan-JAK inhibitor, 5-10 mg twice daily. Extraction of RNA preceded its reverse transcription into cDNA, which served as the sequencing template. The method was immunoSEQ multiplex PCR; TCRdb's version includes in-frame clones alone and lacks a portion of them. The sample shows around 180,000 clones, roughly 66% of them seen only once. The junction had 2 bases not matched to a gene; V was cut back by 2 bases and J by 3 bases. This CDR3 has 14 residues. Per germline, CDR1 SGHDN and CDR2 FVKESK.

Specimen: CD4+ T cells sorted from blood, collected at week 24, from a patient treated with tofacitinib. This chain connects TRBV14 to TRBJ2-7, with TRBD1 identical over 9 bases. This clonotype originated in a human donor with alopecia areata. CDR3 nucleotides: TGTGCCAGCAGCCAAAGACAGGGGGTCTACGAGCAGTACTTC. Its protein product is CASSQRQGVYEQYF.